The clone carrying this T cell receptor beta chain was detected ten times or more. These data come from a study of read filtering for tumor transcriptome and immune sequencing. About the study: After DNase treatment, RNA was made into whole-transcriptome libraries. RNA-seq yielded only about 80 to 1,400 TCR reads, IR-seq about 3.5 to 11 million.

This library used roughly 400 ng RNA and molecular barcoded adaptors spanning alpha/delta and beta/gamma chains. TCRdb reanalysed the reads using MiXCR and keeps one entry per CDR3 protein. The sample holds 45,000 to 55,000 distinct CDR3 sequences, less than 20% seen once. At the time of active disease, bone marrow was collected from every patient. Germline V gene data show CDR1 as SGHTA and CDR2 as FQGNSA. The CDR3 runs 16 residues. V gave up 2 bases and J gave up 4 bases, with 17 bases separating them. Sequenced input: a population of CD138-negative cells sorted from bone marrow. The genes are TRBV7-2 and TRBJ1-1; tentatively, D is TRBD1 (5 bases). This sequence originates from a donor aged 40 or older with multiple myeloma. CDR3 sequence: CASSLKKGYGSTEAFF. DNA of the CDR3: TGTGCCAGCAGCTTAAAAAAGGGGTACGGCAGCACTGAAGCTTTCTTT.